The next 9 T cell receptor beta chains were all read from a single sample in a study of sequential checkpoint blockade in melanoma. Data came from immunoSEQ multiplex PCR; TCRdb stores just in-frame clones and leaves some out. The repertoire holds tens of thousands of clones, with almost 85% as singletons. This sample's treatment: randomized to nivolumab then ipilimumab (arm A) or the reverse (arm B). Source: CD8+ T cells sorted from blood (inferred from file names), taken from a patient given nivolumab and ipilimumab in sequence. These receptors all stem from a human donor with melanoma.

The CDR3 DNA sequence: TGTGCCAGCAGCCAAGGGCCCACAGCCCCTACCGATGAGCAGTACTTC. Translating gives CASSQGPTAPTDEQYF. The chain combines TRBV14 with TRBJ2-7; D unclear. The CDR3 runs 16 residues. With 1 base removed from V and 7 bases from J, the gap between germline ends came to 20 bases. The germline V gene has CDR1 SGHDN and CDR2 FVKESK.

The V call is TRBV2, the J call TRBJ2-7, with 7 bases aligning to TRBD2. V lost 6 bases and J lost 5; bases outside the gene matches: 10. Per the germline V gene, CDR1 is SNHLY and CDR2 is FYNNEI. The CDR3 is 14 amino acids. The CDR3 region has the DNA TGTGCCAGCAGGATCGAGCGGGAACGGGACGAGCAGTACTTC. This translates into CASRIERERDEQYF.

The CDR3 DNA reads TGCAGCGTTCTCCAGCGGTCCGAGCAGTTCTTC. This sequence encodes CSVLQRSEQFF. The chain uses TRBV29-1 and TRBJ2-1; weak D call: TRBD2 (5 bases). This CDR3 has 11 residues. Germline V gene sequence: CDR1 SQVTM, CDR2 ANQGSEA. Trimming removed 5 bases from V and 10 bases from J, with 12 bases in between.

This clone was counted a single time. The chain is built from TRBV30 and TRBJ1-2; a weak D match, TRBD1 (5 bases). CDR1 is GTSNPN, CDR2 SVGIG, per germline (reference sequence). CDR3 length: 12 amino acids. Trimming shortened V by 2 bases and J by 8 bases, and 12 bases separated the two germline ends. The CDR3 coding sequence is TGTGCCTGGAGTAACAGGATCGGGGGCTACACCTTC. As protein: CAWSNRIGGYTF.

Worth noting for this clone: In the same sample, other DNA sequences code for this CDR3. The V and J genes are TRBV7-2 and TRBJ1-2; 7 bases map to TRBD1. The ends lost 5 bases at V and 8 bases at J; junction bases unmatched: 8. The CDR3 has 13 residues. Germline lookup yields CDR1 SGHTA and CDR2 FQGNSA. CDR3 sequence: CASSAGTAGGYTF. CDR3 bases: TGTGCCAGCAGCGCCGGGACAGCGGGCGGCTACACCTTC.

The CDR3 loop is CASSERRWNEQYF. The CDR3 coding sequence is TGTGCCTCCTCCGAGCGCCGATGGAACGAGCAGTACTTC. This chain connects TRBV30 to TRBJ2-7, with D hard to call. The CDR3 extends over 13 amino acids. V lost 7 bases, J lost 5 bases, and 18 bases lay in between. Germline CDR1 GTSNPN, CDR2 SVGIG (reference sequence). Supplemented by reference TRBV30 and TRBJ2-7, the full variable domain reads SQTIHQWPATLVQPVGSPLSLECTVEGTSNPNLYWYRQAAGRGLQLLFYSVGIGQISSEVPQNLSASRPQDRQFILSSKKLLLSDSGFYLCASSERRWNEQYFGPGTRLTVT.

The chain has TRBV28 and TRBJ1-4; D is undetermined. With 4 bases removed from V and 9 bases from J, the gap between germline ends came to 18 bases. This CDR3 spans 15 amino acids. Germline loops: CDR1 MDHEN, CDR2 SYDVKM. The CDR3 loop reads CASSSLTPGRQKLFF. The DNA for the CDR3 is TGTGCCAGCAGTTCCTTGACACCTGGGAGGCAAAAACTGTTTTTT.

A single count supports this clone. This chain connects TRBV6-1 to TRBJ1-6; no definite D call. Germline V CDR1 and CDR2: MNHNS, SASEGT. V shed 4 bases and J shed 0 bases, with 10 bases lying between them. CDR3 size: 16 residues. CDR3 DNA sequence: TGTGCCAGCAGTGCGAGGTTGGGCTCCTATAATTCACCCCTCCACTTT. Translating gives CASSARLGSYNSPLHF.

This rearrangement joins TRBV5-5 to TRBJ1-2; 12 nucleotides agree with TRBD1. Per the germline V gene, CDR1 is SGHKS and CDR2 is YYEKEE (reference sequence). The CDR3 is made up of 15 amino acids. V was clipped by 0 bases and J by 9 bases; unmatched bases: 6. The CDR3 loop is CASSLAGQGAGSYTF. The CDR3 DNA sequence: TGTGCCAGCAGCTTGGCGGGACAGGGGGCAGGAAGCTACACCTTC.